This T cell receptor (beta chain) was found in a study of shared clonotypes between healthy human individuals. Measured with immunoSEQ multiplex PCR; TCRdb has only the in-frame clones, and not every one. The sample lists about 2.1 million clones, about 93% occurring once. The germline V gene encodes CDR1 SGHRS and CDR2 YFSETQ. The CDR3 covers 13 residues. The germline V and J ends were trimmed by 2 bases and 1 base, with 5 bases remaining between them. The naive CD8 fraction comprised CD45RO-negative cells positively selected for CCR7 and excluded terminally differentiated effector memory CD45RA+ cells.

V is TRBV5-1 and J is TRBJ2-3; no reliable D call. The sample comprised naive CD8+ T cells from PBMCs. The origin of this receptor is a man aged 18 to 35 in good health. Some clones in this sample may be carry-over from other donors' samples. CDR3 nucleotide sequence: TGCGCCAGCAGCTTTAGTGGCACAGATACGCAGTATTTT. Translating it yields CASSFSGTDTQYF. The full variable domain, rest sourced from reference TRBV5-1 and TRBJ2-3, is KAGVTQTPRYLIKTRGQQVTLSCSPISGHRSVSWYQQTPGQGLQFLFEYFSETQRNKGNFPGRFSGRQFSNSRSEMNVSTLELGDSALYLCASSFSGTDTQYFGPGTRLTVL.